Given below is one T cell receptor beta chain in context. TCRbeta library preparation incorporated unique molecular identifiers. TCRdb reprocessed the PCR reads with MiXCR, giving one entry per CDR3 protein. This table holds 490,000 or so distinct CDR3 sequences, around an eighth found once. Losses at the gene ends were 0 bases for V and 8 bases for J; bases not matched to a gene: 8. This CDR3 comprises 16 residues. Germline V CDR1 and CDR2: LGHNT, FRNRAP. The data belong to a study of T-cell reconstitution after alpha-beta-depleted transplantation in children. This receptor was taken from a human donor who donated a stem cell graft to a child with combined immunodeficiency. The sequences come from PBMCs from the stem cell graft donor, collected from the stem cell graft. V and J are TRBV12-5 and TRBJ2-1; TRBD2 agrees at 9 bases. This CDR3 is CASGLVVAGAVDEQFF. The CDR3, as DNA: TGTGCTAGTGGTTTGGTGGTAGCGGGAGCCGTGGATGAGCAGTTCTTC.